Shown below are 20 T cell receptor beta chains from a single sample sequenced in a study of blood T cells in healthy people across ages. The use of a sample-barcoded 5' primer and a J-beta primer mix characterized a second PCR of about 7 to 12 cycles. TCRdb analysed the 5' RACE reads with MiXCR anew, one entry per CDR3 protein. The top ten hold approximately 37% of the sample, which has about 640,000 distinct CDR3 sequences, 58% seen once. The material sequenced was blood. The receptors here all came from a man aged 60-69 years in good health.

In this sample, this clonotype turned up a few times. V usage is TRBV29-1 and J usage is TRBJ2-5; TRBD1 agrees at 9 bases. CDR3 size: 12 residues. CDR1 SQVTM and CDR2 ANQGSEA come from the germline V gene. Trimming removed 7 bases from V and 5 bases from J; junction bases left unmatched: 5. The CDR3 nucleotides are TGCAGCGCCGGACAGGGGCTGGAGACCCAGTACTTC. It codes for CSAGQGLETQYF.

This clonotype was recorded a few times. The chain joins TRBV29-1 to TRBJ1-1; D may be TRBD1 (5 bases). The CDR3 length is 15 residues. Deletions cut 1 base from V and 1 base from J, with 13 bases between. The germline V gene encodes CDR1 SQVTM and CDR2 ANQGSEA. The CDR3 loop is CSVEGGGDSNTEAFF. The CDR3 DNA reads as TGCAGCGTTGAAGGGGGCGGCGATTCGAACACTGAAGCTTTCTTT.

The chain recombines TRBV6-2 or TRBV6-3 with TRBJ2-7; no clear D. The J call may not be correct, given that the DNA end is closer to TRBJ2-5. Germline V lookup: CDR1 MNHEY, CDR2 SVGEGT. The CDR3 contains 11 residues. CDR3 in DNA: TGTGCCAGCAGTATGGTTGGGACCCAGTACTTC. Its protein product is CASSMVGTQYF.

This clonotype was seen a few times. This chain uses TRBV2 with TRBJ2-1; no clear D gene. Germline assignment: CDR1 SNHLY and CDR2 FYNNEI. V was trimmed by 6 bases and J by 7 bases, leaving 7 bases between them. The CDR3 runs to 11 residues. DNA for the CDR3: TGTGCCAGCAGCGGCGAGAATGAGCAGTTCTTC. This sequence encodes CASSGENEQFF.

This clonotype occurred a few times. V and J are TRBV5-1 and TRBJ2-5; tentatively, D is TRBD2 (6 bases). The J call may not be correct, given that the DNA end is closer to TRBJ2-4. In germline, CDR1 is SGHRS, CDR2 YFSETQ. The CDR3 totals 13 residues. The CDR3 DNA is TGCGCCAGCAGGGAGGGTGCCAAAAACATTCAGTACTTC. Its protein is CASREGAKNIQYF.

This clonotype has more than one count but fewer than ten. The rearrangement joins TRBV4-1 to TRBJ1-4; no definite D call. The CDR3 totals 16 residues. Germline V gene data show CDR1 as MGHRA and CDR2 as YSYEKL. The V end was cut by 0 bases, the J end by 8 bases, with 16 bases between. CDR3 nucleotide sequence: TGCGCCAGCAGCCAAGAGATTTTTGGGTATGGAGAAAAACTGTTTTTT. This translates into CASSQEIFGYGEKLFF.

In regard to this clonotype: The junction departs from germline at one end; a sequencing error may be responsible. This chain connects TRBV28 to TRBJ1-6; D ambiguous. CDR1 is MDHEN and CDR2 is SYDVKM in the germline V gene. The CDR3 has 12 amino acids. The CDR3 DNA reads TGTGTCAGCAGTCTTAACTGGGCACCCCTCCACTTT. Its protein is CVSSLNWAPLHF.

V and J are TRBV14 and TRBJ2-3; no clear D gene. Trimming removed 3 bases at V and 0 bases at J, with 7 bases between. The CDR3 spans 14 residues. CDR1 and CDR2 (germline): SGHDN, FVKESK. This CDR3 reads CASSHPLSTDTQYF. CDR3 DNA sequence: TGTGCCAGCAGCCATCCCCTAAGCACAGATACGCAGTATTTT.

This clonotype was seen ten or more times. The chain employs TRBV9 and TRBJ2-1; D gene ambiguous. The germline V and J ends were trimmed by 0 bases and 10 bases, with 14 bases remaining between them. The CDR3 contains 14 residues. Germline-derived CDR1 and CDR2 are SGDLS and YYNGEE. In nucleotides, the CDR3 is TGTGCCAGCAGCGTAGGGGTCACCGGCCCGGAGCAGTTCTTC. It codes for CASSVGVTGPEQFF.

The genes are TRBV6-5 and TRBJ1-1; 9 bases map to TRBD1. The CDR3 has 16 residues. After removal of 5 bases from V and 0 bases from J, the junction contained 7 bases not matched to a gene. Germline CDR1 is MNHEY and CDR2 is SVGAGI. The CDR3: CASSPRQGGVNTEAFF. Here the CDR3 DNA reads TGTGCCAGCAGTCCACGACAGGGGGGGGTGAACACTGAAGCTTTCTTT.

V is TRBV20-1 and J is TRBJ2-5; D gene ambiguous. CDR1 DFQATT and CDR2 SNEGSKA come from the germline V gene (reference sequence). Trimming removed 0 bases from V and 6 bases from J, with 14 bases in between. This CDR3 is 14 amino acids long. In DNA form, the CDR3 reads TGCAGTGCTAGAGAAGGGTCCAACAAAAAGACCCAGTACTTC. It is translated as CSAREGSNKKTQYF.

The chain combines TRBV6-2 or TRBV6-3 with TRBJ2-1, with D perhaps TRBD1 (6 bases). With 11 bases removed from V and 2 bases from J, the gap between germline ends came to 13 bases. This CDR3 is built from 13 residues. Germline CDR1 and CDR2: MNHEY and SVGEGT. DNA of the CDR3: TGTGCCGCAGGGGACCGACCCTACAATGAGCAGTTCTTC. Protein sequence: CAAGDRPYNEQFF.

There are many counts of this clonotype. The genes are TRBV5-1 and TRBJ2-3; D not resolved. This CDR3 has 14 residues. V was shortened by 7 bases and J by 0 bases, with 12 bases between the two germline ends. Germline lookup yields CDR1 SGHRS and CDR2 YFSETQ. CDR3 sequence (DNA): TGCGCCAGCGTCCCCGGCTCTAGCACAGATACGCAGTATTTT. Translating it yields CASVPGSSTDTQYF.

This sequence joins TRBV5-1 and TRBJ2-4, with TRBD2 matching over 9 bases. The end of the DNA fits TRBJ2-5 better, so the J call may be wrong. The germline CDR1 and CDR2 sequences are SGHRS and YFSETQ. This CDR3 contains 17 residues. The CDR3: CASSLDMAGGGRETQYF. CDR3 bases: TGCGCCAGCAGCTTGGACATGGCGGGGGGGGGCCGTGAGACCCAGTACTTC.

CDR3 in amino acids: CSASRVRNEQFF. Written as DNA, the CDR3 is TGCAGTGCTAGCAGGGTTCGCAATGAGCAGTTCTTC. The V and J genes are TRBV20-1 and TRBJ2-1; perhaps TRBD1 as D (5 bases). V dropped 3 bases and J dropped 6 bases, with 9 bases sitting between them. From germline, CDR1 is DFQATT and CDR2 SNEGSKA (reference sequence). The CDR3 length is 12 residues.

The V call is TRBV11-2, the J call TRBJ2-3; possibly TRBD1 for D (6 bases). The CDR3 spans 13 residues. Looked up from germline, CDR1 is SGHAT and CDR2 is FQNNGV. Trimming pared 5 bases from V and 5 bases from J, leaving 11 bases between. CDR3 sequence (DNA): TGTGCCAGCAGCGCCTGGGGGCAAGATACGCAGTATTTT. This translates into CASSAWGQDTQYF.

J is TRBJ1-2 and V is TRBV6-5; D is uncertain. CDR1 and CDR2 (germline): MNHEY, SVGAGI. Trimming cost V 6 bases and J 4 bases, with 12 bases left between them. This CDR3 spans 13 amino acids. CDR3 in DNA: TGTGCCAGCAGCTCCCCGGGGTCCTATGGCTACACCTTC. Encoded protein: CASSSPGSYGYTF.

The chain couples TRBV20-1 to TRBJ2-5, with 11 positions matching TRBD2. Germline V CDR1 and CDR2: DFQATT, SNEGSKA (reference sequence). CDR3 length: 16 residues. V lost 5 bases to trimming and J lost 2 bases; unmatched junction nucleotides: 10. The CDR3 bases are TGCAGTGCTGCCCCCCTAGCGGGGGGAATACAAGAGACCCAGTACTTC. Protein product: CSAAPLAGGIQETQYF.

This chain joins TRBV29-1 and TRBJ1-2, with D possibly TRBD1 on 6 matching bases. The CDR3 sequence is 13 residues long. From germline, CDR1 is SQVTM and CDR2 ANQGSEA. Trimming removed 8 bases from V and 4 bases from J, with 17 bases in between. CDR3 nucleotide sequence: TGCAGCTCCCGGGACACCGGCATCTATGGCTACACCTTC. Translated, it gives CSSRDTGIYGYTF.

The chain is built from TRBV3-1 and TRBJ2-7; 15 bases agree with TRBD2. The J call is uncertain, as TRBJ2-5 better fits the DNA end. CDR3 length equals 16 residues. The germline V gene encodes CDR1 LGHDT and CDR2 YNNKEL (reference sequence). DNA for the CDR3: TGTGCCAGCAGCAGGACTAGCGGGGGGGGGTCAGAGACCCAGTACTTC. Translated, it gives CASSRTSGGGSETQYF.